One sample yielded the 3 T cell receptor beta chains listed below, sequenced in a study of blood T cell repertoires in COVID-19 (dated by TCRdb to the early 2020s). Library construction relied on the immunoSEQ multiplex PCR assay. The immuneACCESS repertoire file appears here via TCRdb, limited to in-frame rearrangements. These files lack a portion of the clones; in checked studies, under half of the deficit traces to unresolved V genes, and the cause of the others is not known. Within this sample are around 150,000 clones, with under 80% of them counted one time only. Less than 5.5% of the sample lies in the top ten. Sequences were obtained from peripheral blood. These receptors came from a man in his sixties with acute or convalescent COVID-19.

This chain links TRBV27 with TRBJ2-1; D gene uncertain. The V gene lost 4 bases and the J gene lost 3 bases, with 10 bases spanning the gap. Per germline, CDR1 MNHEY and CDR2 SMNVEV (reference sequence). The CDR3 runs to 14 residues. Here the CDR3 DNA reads TGTGCCAGCAGTTCCCAGATATTCTACAATGAGCAGTTCTTC. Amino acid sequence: CASSSQIFYNEQFF.

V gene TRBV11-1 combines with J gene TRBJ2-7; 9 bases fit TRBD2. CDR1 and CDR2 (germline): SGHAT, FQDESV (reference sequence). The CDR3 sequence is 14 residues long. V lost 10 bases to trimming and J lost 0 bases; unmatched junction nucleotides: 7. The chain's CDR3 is CATREGLSSYEQYF. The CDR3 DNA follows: TGTGCCACGCGGGAGGGGTTAAGCTCCTACGAGCAGTACTTC.

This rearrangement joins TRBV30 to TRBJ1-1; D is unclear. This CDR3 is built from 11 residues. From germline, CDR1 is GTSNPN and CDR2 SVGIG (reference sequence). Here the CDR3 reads CVGEGNTEAFF. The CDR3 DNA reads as TGTGTCGGGGAGGGTAACACTGAAGCTTTCTTT.